The clone carrying this T cell receptor (beta chain) was detected only a few times. The data stem from a study of T cells in tuberculosis. About the research overall: The T cells targeted glucose monomycolate, a mycobacterial lipid, via CD1B.

This CDR3 has 16 residues. The V gene end was trimmed by 0 bases and the J gene end by 4 bases; junction bases not matched to a gene: 7. Germline values: CDR1 ENHRY, CDR2 SYGVKD. Using immunoSEQ multiplex PCR, the repertoire was profiled, and TCRdb retains in-frame clones only, with some absent. The sample has tens of thousands of clones, over 90% seen once; the top ten hold around 7%. The sequence derives from a donor between 10 and 35 years old with latent tuberculosis or without tuberculosis infection. The chain combines TRBV10-3 with TRBJ2-7, with TRBD2 matching over 9 bases. What was sequenced was PBMCs. The CDR3 DNA reads as TGTGCCATCAGTGAGTCCGAGTCTAGCGGGATGTACGAGCAGTACTTC. This encodes CAISESESSGMYEQYF.